The 25 T cell receptor beta chains given below trace back to one sample, sequenced in a study of T-cell memory formation after mild COVID-19. TCRdb ran MiXCR on the 5' RACE reads and lists one entry per CDR3 protein. Of 350,000 to 450,000 distinct CDR3 sequences listed, about 20% are singletons. Sequenced: PBMCs or a T cell subset sorted from them (not recorded which). These receptors all come from an adult woman who had mild COVID-19 (a few samples of this study predate the infection). Cell type and time point are not known.

This clonotype showed up just a few times. The V gene is TRBV4-2, the J gene TRBJ2-3, with 10 bases matching TRBD2. This CDR3 region has 18 residues. Germline CDR1 and CDR2: LGHNA and YNFKEQ. V shed 2 bases and J 4 bases; nucleotides not matched to a gene: 12. In DNA, the CDR3 is TGTGCCAGCAGCCAAATTGCCAGCGGGGGGGTTGGACCAGATACGCAGTATTTT. Its protein is CASSQIASGGVGPDTQYF.

This clonotype was picked up a small number of times. The chain recombines TRBV7-9 with TRBJ2-1, with TRBD2 as a possible D gene (7 bases). V dropped 6 bases and J dropped 12 bases, with 18 bases sitting between them. Germline assignment: CDR1 SEHNR and CDR2 FQNEAQ (reference sequence). The CDR3 is 13 amino acids. CDR3 protein: CASSHTGGQGQFF. DNA of the CDR3: TGTGCCAGCAGTCACACCGGGGGGCAGGGGCAGTTCTTC.

This clonotype was seen a handful of times. The chain employs TRBV5-1 and TRBJ2-7; D gene uncertain. The CDR3 loop spans 14 amino acids. Per germline, CDR1 SGHRS and CDR2 YFSETQ. Deletions cut 1 base from V and 5 bases from J, with 13 bases between. CDR3 in amino acids: CASSLMATPDEQYF. In nucleotides, the CDR3 is TGCGCCAGCAGCTTGATGGCCACTCCGGACGAGCAGTACTTC.

The chain employs TRBV5-1 and TRBJ2-3, with TRBD2 matching over 8 bases. The V segment lost 1 base and the J segment 4 bases; nucleotides outside the gene matches: 2. Germline CDR1 SGHRS, CDR2 YFSETQ. The length of the CDR3 is 14 residues. CDR3 in amino acids: CASSLRREADTQYF. CDR3 in DNA: TGCGCCAGCAGCTTGCGGCGGGAGGCAGATACGCAGTATTTT.

CDR3 sequence (DNA): TGTGCCAGTAGTCCCCTTACCGGGGGAGGGCAGCCCCAGCATTTT. This sequence encodes CASSPLTGGGQPQHF. The chain recombines TRBV19 with TRBJ1-5; D might be TRBD1 (5 bases). The CDR3 covers 15 residues. In germline, CDR1 is LNHDA, CDR2 SQIVND (reference sequence). Trimming cost V 5 bases and J 7 bases, with 18 bases left between them.

This clonotype was observed a few times. The chain joins TRBV11-2 to TRBJ1-4; TRBD1 matches at 8 bases. Germline V gene sequence: CDR1 SGHAT, CDR2 FQNNGV. The CDR3 totals 15 residues. J lost 8 bases, V lost 5 bases, and 10 bases had no gene match. The CDR3 protein is CASSAGQGLTEKLFF. CDR3 DNA sequence: TGTGCCAGCAGCGCAGGACAGGGATTGACGGAAAAACTGTTTTTT.

V usage is TRBV29-1 and J usage is TRBJ2-1; 8 bases are a match to TRBD2. J was trimmed by 8 bases and V by 4 bases; bases with no gene match: 19. Germline V gene data show CDR1 as SQVTM and CDR2 as ANQGSEA. The length of the CDR3 is 17 residues. CDR3 nucleotide sequence: TGCAGCGTTGTGAAAGGTCGAGGACTAGCCCCTTGGGATGAGCAGTTCTTC. This sequence encodes CSVVKGRGLAPWDEQFF.

The chain links TRBV6-2 or TRBV6-3 to TRBJ2-1; no reliable D call. The CDR3 totals 13 residues. Germline-derived CDR1 and CDR2 are MNHEY and SVGEGT. Trimming removed 7 bases from V and 6 bases from J, with 13 bases in between. Here the CDR3 reads CASNSGFGNEQFF. CDR3 in DNA: TGTGCCAGCAATTCCGGGTTCGGCAATGAGCAGTTCTTC.

This rearrangement joins TRBV12-5 to TRBJ1-1; possible D gene TRBD1, 6 bases. The germline V gene has CDR1 LGHNT and CDR2 FRNRAP. This CDR3 is 15 amino acids long. V lost 0 bases, J lost 2 bases, and 10 bases lay in between. The CDR3 is CASGLVLGANTEAFF. CDR3 nucleotide sequence: TGTGCTAGTGGTTTGGTACTGGGGGCAAACACTGAAGCTTTCTTT.

This clonotype was counted only a few times. The chain combines TRBV12-3 or TRBV12-4 with TRBJ2-5; tentatively, D is TRBD2 (5 bases). The CDR3 totals 16 residues. Trimming removed 1 base at V and 2 bases at J, with 14 bases between. Here the CDR3 DNA reads TGTGCCAGCAGTTTAGTTCCAGCGGCCGAACAAGAGACCCAGTACTTC. Its translation is CASSLVPAAEQETQYF.

The V and J genes are TRBV5-8 and TRBJ2-1; D gene uncertain. The length of the CDR3 is 13 residues. Trimming stripped 7 bases from V and 5 bases from J, with 13 bases between. Germline V gene data show CDR1 as SGHTS and CDR2 as YDEGEE. The CDR3 nucleotides read TGTGCCAGCCTCCACCCTCTGAACAATGAGCAGTTCTTC. Translating it yields CASLHPLNNEQFF.

The V call is TRBV7-2, the J call TRBJ2-1; D possibly uses TRBD1 or TRBD2 (5 bases each). Between the trimmed V and J ends, which lost 6 bases and 2 bases, there was a span of 17 bases. The CDR3 contains 16 residues. The germline V gene has CDR1 SGHTA and CDR2 FQGNSA. In DNA form, the CDR3 reads TGTGCCAGCAGTCGCTACCCCGGGACCACCTACAATGAGCAGTTCTTC. Amino acid sequence: CASSRYPGTTYNEQFF.

V and J are TRBV20-1 and TRBJ2-5, with D unclear. Between the trimmed V and J ends, which lost 0 bases and 3 bases, there was a span of 11 bases. The CDR3 spans 14 residues. The germline CDR1 and CDR2 sequences are DFQATT and SNEGSKA (reference sequence). This CDR3 is CSARDAGRKETQYF. CDR3 DNA sequence: TGCAGTGCTAGAGATGCTGGCCGTAAAGAGACCCAGTACTTC.

J is TRBJ1-6 and V is TRBV3-1, with D maybe TRBD1 (5 bases). V lost 0 bases and J lost 7, with 13 bases in between. The CDR3 runs to 16 residues. CDR1 and CDR2 from the germline V gene are LGHDT and YNNKEL (reference sequence). CDR3: CASSQDKGTENSPLHF. In DNA form, the CDR3 reads TGTGCCAGCAGCCAAGATAAGGGGACGGAAAATTCACCCCTCCACTTT.

This clonotype was counted between two and nine times. This sequence joins TRBV30 and TRBJ1-2; D is unresolved. CDR3 length: 12 amino acids. In germline, CDR1 is GTSNPN, CDR2 SVGIG (reference sequence). Trimming shortened V by 0 bases and J by 2 bases, and 4 bases separated the two germline ends. CDR3 coding DNA: TGTGCCTGGAGTGTAGTCAACTATGGCTACACCTTC. Encoded protein: CAWSVVNYGYTF. The whole variable domain, remainder taken from reference TRBV30 and TRBJ1-2, is SQTIHQWPATLVQPVGSPLSLECTVEGTSNPNLYWYRQAAGRGLQLLFYSVGIGQISSEVPQNLSASRPQDRQFILSSKKLLLSDSGFYLCAWSVVNYGYTFGSGTRLTVV.

This clonotype has more than one count but fewer than ten. V is TRBV5-1 and J is TRBJ2-3; D is unresolved. The V end was cut by 5 bases, the J end by 2 bases, with 6 bases between. Germline V gives CDR1 SGHRS, CDR2 YFSETQ. This CDR3 is 12 amino acids long. The CDR3 is CASSSITDTQYF. The DNA of the CDR3 is TGCGCCAGCAGTTCTATCACAGATACGCAGTATTTT.

This clonotype was observed a handful of times. J is TRBJ2-7 and V is TRBV5-5; TRBD1 matches 7 bases. Germline CDR1 is SGHKS and CDR2 is YYEKEE (reference sequence). Trimming took 4 bases from V and 6 from J; bases not matched to a gene: 16. This CDR3 region has 16 residues. CDR3 sequence (DNA): TGTGCCAGCAGCCCGTTAACGGGACAGATAAGAGCCGAGCAGTACTTC. Translated: CASSPLTGQIRAEQYF.

This clonotype was found a few times. A read error may account for a junction end that differs from germline. The V gene is TRBV24-1, the J gene TRBJ2-2, with 8 bases that match TRBD1. This CDR3 has 15 amino acids. CDR1 and CDR2 from the germline V gene are KGHDR and SFDVKD. The CDR3 is CATRPRDRNAGELFF. As DNA, the CDR3 is TGTGCCACCAGACCCAGGGACAGGAACGCCGGGGAGCTGTTTTTT.

The chain is built from TRBV2 and TRBJ1-2; possibly TRBD1 for D (5 bases). Germline V gene sequence: CDR1 SNHLY, CDR2 FYNNEI. The V end lost 5 bases, the J end lost 7 bases, and 17 bases lay between the germline ends. This CDR3 is built from 14 residues. The CDR3 loop reads CASSLTPGLGGYTF. The CDR3 DNA is TGTGCCAGCAGTCTCACCCCGGGACTCGGTGGCTACACCTTC.

CDR3 amino acids: CASSFSSYRGGTEAFF. The CDR3 DNA reads TGTGCCAGCAGTTTCTCGAGCTACAGGGGCGGTACTGAAGCTTTCTTT. The rearrangement joins TRBV12-3 or TRBV12-4 to TRBJ1-1; 7 bases are a match to TRBD1. CDR3 length equals 16 residues. Germline trimming cut 3 bases from V and 5 bases from J; bases unmatched to any gene: 12.

The chain is built from TRBV21-1 and TRBJ2-3; whether TRBD2, the table's D call, matches the DNA was not checked. TRBV21-1 is a pseudogene locus. The CDR3 is 21 amino acids. CDR3 loop: CASSKRLERLAGEPTTDTQYF. The CDR3 DNA reads TGTGCCAGCAGCAAAAGGCTTGAAAGGCTAGCGGGCGAGCCCACCACAGATACGCAGTATTTT.

This clonotype was observed at least ten times. The chain links TRBV7-2 to TRBJ2-3; either TRBD1 or TRBD2 may fit D (5 bases each). The germline V and J ends were trimmed by 1 base and 0 bases, with 8 bases remaining between them. The CDR3 covers 15 residues. CDR1 is SGHTA and CDR2 is FQGNSA in the germline V gene. The CDR3 is CASSLDGTSTDTQYF. As DNA, the CDR3 is TGTGCCAGCAGCTTAGATGGGACCAGCACAGATACGCAGTATTTT.

The CDR3 bases are TGTGCCAGCAGTTATACTAGCGGTTACACCGGGGAGCTGTTTTTT. Translating gives CASSYTSGYTGELFF. The chain joins TRBV6-6 to TRBJ2-2, with 8 nucleotides matching TRBD2. This CDR3 region has 15 residues. Per germline, CDR1 MNHNY and CDR2 SVGAGI (reference sequence). J gave up 3 bases and V 3 bases, and 3 bases lay outside the gene matches.

This rearrangement joins TRBV20-1 to TRBJ1-1; no reliable D call. The CDR3 runs to 10 residues. Germline-derived CDR1 and CDR2 are DFQATT and SNEGSKA (reference sequence). The V and J ends lost 5 bases and 7 bases respectively, with 8 bases between them. CDR3 bases: TGCAGTGCTTTTGATGTTGAAGCTTTCTTT. This sequence encodes CSAFDVEAFF.

This rearrangement joins TRBV7-2 to TRBJ1-5, with no clear D. The ends were cut back, 1 base at V and 0 bases at J, with 10 bases in the middle. The CDR3 spans 16 residues. Looked up from germline, CDR1 is SGHTA and CDR2 is FQGNSA. The CDR3 DNA reads TGTGCCAGCAGCTTAGTTGAGGCGGCTAGCAATCAGCCCCAGCATTTT. As protein: CASSLVEAASNQPQHF. Full variable domain (rest looked up from reference TRBV7-2 and TRBJ1-5): GAGVSQSPSNKVTEKGKDVELRCDPISGHTALYWYRQSLGQGLEFLIYFQGNSAPDKSGLPSDRFSAERTGGSVSTLTIQRTQQEDSAVYLCASSLVEAASNQPQHFGDGTRLSIL.